This entry concerns a single TCR beta chain. Its antigen is undetermined. The primer mix had 60 Vbeta and 13 Jbeta primers. Authors' processing steps: In a later analysis, the count reached tens of millions of unique TCR beta chains, with 10 million to 11 million shared. Data came from immunoSEQ multiplex PCR; TCRdb stores just in-frame clones and leaves some out. The V and J calls and the clone size are those of that table, but D and trimming were determined from the DNA. Of fewer than 200,000 clones listed, around 77% are singletons. The data are from a study of cytomegalovirus exposure and HLA in healthy donors. In germline, CDR1 is LNHDA, CDR2 SQIVND (reference sequence). The V gene lost 3 bases and the J gene lost 2 bases, with 13 bases spanning the gap. The CDR3 consists of 16 residues. Study-wide points: Later analysis suggested most CMV-associated TCR beta chains were HLA-restricted. CMV serostatus was the only recorded immune exposure for donors.

This clonotype was sampled from a man between 60 and 75 years old in good health and CMV-seronegative. Sequenced sample: PBMCs. The J gene is TRBJ1-4, the V gene TRBV19, with D possibly being TRBD1 (5 bases). CDR3: CASSIRLQATNEKLFF. The CDR3 DNA sequence: TGTGCCAGTAGTATTAGGTTACAGGCGACTAATGAAAAACTGTTTTTT.